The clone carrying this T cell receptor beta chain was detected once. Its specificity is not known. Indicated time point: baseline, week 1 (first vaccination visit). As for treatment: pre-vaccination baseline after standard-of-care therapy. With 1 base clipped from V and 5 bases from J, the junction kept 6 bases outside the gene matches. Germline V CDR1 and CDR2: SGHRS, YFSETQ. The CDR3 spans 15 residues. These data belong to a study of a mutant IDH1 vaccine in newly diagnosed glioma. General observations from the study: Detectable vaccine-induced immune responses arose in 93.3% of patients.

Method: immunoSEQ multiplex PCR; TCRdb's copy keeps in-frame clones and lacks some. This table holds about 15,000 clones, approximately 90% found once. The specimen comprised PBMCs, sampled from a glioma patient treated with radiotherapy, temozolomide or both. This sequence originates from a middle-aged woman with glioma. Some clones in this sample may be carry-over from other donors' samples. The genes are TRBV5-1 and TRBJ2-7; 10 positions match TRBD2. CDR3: CASSLPSGSFDEQYF. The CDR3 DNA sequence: TGCGCCAGCAGCTTGCCTAGCGGGAGTTTTGACGAGCAGTACTTC.